These 8 T cell receptor beta chains share one sample of origin, sequenced in a study of cytomegalovirus exposure and HLA in healthy donors (dated by TCRdb to about 2017). The method was the immunoSEQ multiplex PCR assay. For the multiplex PCR, a mixture combining 60 forward primers for TCR Vbeta segments and 13 reverse primers for TCR Jbeta segments was used. TCRdb took over this immuneACCESS table, retaining in-frame rearrangements with V and J assigned. Such tables are incomplete; in checked studies, under half of the missing clones stem from an unresolved V gene, and the remainder is unexplained. The sample table records over 90,000 clones; approximately 66% of these occur just once. The ten largest clones represent 2.5% to 4% of the sample. Sequencing input: PBMCs. All receptors derive from a woman aged 50 to 60 in good health and CMV-seronegative.

The rearrangement joins TRBV28 to TRBJ2-1; TRBD2 matches at 8 bases. The CDR3 has 14 amino acids. Germline V CDR1 and CDR2: MDHEN, SYDVKM. V was clipped by 8 bases and J by 8 bases; unmatched bases: 11. CDR3 residues: CASYSGGGTHEQFF. The CDR3 bases are TGTGCCAGCTATTCGGGGGGGGGAACCCATGAGCAGTTCTTC.

V and J are TRBV4-2 and TRBJ2-7; 12 positions match TRBD2. With 2 bases clipped from V and 4 bases from J, the junction kept 6 bases outside the gene matches. Germline V lookup: CDR1 LGHNA, CDR2 YNFKEQ. This CDR3 is built from 16 residues. CDR3 DNA: TGTGCCAGCAGCCAAACAGGACTAGCGGGACAATACGAGCAGTACTTC. It translates to CASSQTGLAGQYEQYF.

The chain recombines TRBV2 with TRBJ1-2; TRBD1 matches at 7 bases. There are 14 residues in the CDR3. The V gene's germline CDR1 is SNHLY and CDR2 FYNNEI. J was trimmed by 4 bases and V by 6 bases; bases with no gene match: 8. CDR3 sequence: CASRRMGQSYGYTF. CDR3 coding DNA: TGTGCCAGCAGACGAATGGGACAGAGCTATGGCTACACCTTC.

The chain uses TRBV6-5 and TRBJ2-1, with 8 bases fitting TRBD2. The CDR3 is made up of 14 amino acids. The junction had 10 bases not matched to a gene; V was cut back by 6 bases and J by 9 bases. Per the germline V gene, CDR1 is MNHEY and CDR2 is SVGAGI. For the CDR3, the DNA is TGTGCCAGCAGACGGACTAGCCGTGGTACTGAGCAGTTCTTC. This codes for CASRRTSRGTEQFF.

The gene calls are TRBV5-1 and TRBJ1-4; no definite D call. V lost 4 bases and J lost 2, with 9 bases in between. The germline V gene has CDR1 SGHRS and CDR2 YFSETQ. The CDR3 totals 14 residues. The CDR3 DNA is TGCGCCAGCAGCGGCGACACGACTAATGAAAAACTGTTTTTT. It specifies CASSGDTTNEKLFF.

The chain is built from TRBV7-2 and TRBJ2-3, with D possibly being TRBD2 (5 bases). Trimming took off 3 bases at V and 2 bases at J, with 12 bases between the two ends. Looked up from germline, CDR1 is SGHTA and CDR2 is FQGNSA. The CDR3 has 15 residues. The CDR3 DNA is TGTGCCAGCAGCTTGTTTCGGGGTTCCACAGATACGCAGTATTTT. Amino acids: CASSLFRGSTDTQYF. The entire variable domain, with the rest obtained from reference TRBV7-2 and TRBJ2-3, is as follows: GAGVSQSPSNKVTEKGKDVELRCDPISGHTALYWYRQSLGQGLEFLIYFQGNSAPDKSGLPSDRFSAERTGGSVSTLTIQRTQQEDSAVYLCASSLFRGSTDTQYFGPGTRLTVL.

The rearrangement uses TRBV6-5 and TRBJ2-2; D unresolved. Germline V lookup: CDR1 MNHEY, CDR2 SVGAGI. The CDR3 consists of 15 residues. Trimming stripped 2 bases from V and 8 bases from J, with 15 bases between. As DNA, the CDR3 is TGTGCCAGCAGTTACCGTCGGGTCCCTGCGGGGGAGCTGTTTTTT. Residues: CASSYRRVPAGELFF.

The chain joins TRBV29-1 to TRBJ1-2; TRBD1 is a possible D gene (5 bases). CDR3 length: 11 residues. With 7 bases removed from V and 4 bases from J, the gap between germline ends came to 10 bases. The V gene's germline CDR1 is SQVTM and CDR2 ANQGSEA. The CDR3 protein is CSEFDSYGYTF. The CDR3, as DNA: TGCAGCGAATTCGACAGCTATGGCTACACCTTC.